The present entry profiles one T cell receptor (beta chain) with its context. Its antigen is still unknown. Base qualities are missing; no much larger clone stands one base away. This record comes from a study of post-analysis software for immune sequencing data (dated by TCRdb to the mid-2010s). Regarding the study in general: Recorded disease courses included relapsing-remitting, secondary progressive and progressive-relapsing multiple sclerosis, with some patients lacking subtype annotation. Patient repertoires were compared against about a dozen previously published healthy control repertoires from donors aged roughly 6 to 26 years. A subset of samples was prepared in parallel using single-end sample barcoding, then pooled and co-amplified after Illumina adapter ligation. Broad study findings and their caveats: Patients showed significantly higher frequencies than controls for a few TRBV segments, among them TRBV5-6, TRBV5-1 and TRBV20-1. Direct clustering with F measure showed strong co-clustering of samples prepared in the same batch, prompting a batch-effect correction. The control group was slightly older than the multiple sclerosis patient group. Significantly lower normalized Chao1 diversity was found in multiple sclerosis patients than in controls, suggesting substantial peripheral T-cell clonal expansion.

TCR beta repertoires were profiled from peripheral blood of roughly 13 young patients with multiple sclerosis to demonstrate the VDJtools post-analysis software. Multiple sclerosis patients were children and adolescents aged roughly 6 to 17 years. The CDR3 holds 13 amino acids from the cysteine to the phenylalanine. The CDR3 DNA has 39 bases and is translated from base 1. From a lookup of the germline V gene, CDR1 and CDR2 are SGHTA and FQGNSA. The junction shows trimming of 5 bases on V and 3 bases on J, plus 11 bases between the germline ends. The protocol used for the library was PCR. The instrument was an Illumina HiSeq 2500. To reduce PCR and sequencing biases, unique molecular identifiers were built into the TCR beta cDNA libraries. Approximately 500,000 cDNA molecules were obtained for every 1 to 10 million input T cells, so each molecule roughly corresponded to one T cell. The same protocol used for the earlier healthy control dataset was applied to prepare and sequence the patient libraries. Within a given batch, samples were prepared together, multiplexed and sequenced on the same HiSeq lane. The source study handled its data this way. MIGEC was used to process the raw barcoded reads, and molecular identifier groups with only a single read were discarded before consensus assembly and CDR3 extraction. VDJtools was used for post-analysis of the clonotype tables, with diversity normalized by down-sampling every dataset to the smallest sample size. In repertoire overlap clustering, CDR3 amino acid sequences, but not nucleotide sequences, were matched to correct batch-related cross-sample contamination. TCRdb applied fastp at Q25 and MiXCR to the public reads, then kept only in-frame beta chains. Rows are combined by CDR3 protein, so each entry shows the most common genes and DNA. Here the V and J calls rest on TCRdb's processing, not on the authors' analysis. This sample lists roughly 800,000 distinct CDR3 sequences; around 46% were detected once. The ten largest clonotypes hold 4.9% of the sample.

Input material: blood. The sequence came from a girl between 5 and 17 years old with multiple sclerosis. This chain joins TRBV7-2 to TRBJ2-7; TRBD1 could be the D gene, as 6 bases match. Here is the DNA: TGTGCCAGCAGCCCAGGGGTGGACTACGAGCAGTACTTC. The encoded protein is CASSPGVDYEQYF.